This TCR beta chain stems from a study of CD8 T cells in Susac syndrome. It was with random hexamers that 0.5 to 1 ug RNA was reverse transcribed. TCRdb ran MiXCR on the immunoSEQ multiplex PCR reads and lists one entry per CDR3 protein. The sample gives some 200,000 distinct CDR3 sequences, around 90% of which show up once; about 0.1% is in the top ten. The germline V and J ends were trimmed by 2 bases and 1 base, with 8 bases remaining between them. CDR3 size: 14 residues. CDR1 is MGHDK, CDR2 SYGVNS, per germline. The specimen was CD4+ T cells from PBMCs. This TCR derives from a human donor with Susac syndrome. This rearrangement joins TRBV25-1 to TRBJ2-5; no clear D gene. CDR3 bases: TGTGCCAGCAGTGAAAGGGCTCCCCAAGAGACCCAGTACTTC. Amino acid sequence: CASSERAPQETQYF.